A selection of T cell receptor beta chains follows, all from one sample in a study of blood T cell repertoires in COVID-19. Clones were read by immunoSEQ multiplex PCR, and TCRdb kept only the in-frame ones, dropping some. Of roughly 250,000 clones listed, less than 90% are singletons. The sequenced sample was peripheral blood. The receptors stem from a woman in her 30s with COVID-19, enrolled during active disease. Each CDR3 is given with its conserved first and last residue. D genes are given only for firm matches. The size entry is marked missing in some rows and otherwise reads once, few, many or a size class.

clone size: NA; J gene: TRBJ2-7; V gene: TRBV2; D gene: NA; CDR3 protein: CASRVTEFYEQYF; CDR3 DNA: TGTGCCAGCAGGGTTACAGAGTTCTACGAGCAGTACTTC
clone size: NA; J gene: TRBJ2-7; V gene: TRBV5-4; D gene: TRBD1; CDR3 protein: CASGHRGLQYF; CDR3 DNA: TGTGCCAGCGGGCACAGGGGGCTACAGTACTTC
clone size: NA; J gene: TRBJ2-1; V gene: TRBV27; D gene: NA; CDR3 protein: CATGLPEQFF; CDR3 DNA: TGTGCCACAGGACTTCCTGAGCAGTTCTTC
clone size: NA; J gene: TRBJ1-1; V gene: TRBV18; D gene: NA; CDR3 protein: CASSLQGSWNTEAFF; CDR3 DNA: TGTGCCAGCTCACTCCAGGGCTCCTGGAACACTGAAGCTTTCTTT
clone size: NA; J gene: TRBJ1-5; V gene: TRBV7-9; D gene: NA; CDR3 protein: CASSLANSNQPQHF; CDR3 DNA: TGTGCCAGCAGCTTAGCTAATAGCAATCAGCCCCAGCATTTT
clone size: NA; J gene: TRBJ2-2; V gene: TRBV2; D gene: TRBD2; CDR3 protein: CAASGGGGELFF; CDR3 DNA: TGTGCCGCCAGCGGGGGTGGAGGGGAGCTGTTTTTT
clone size: NA; J gene: TRBJ2-7; V gene: TRBV6-1; D gene: TRBD1; CDR3 protein: CASRRGQGSLVEQYF; CDR3 DNA: TGTGCCAGCAGGCGCGGACAGGGGTCCTTGGTGGAGCAGTACTTC
clone size: NA; J gene: TRBJ1-5; V gene: TRBV5-6; D gene: NA; CDR3 protein: CASSRRDTGNQPQHF; CDR3 DNA: TGTGCCAGCAGCCGCCGGGACACAGGCAATCAGCCCCAGCATTTT
clone size: NA; J gene: TRBJ2-3; V gene: TRBV28; D gene: TRBD2; CDR3 protein: CASSTGLAGADTQYF; CDR3 DNA: TGTGCCAGCAGTACCGGACTAGCGGGGGCAGATACGCAGTATTTT
clone size: NA; J gene: TRBJ2-5; V gene: TRBV9; D gene: NA; CDR3 protein: CASSVGGGGETQYF; CDR3 DNA: TGTGCCAGCAGCGTGGGAGGAGGAGGAGAGACCCAGTACTTC
clone size: few; J gene: TRBJ1-4; V gene: TRBV27; D gene: TRBD1; CDR3 protein: CASSLWTGTNEKLFF; CDR3 DNA: TGTGCCAGCAGTTTGTGGACAGGAACTAATGAAAAACTGTTTTTT
clone size: NA; J gene: TRBJ2-3; V gene: TRBV5-4; D gene: TRBD2; CDR3 protein: CASSLLIAGEFGNTQYF; CDR3 DNA: TGTGCCAGCAGCTTGCTGATAGCGGGGGAGTTCGGGAATACGCAGTATTTT
clone size: NA; J gene: TRBJ1-2; V gene: TRBV5-1; D gene: NA; CDR3 protein: CASSSRANYGYTF; CDR3 DNA: TGCGCCAGCAGCAGCCGGGCTAACTATGGCTACACCTTC
clone size: few; J gene: TRBJ1-5; V gene: TRBV6-5; D gene: TRBD1; CDR3 protein: CASRSGQGVNQPQHF; CDR3 DNA: TGTGCCAGCAGATCGGGACAGGGGGTTAATCAGCCCCAGCATTTT
clone size: NA; J gene: TRBJ2-5; V gene: TRBV5-1; D gene: NA; CDR3 protein: CASSFQGSQETQYF; CDR3 DNA: TGCGCCAGCAGCTTCCAGGGGTCACAAGAGACCCAGTACTTC
clone size: NA; J gene: TRBJ2-7; V gene: TRBV27; D gene: TRBD1; CDR3 protein: CASSTGTGSSEQYF; CDR3 DNA: TGTGCCAGCAGTACGGGGACAGGGAGTAGCGAGCAGTACTTC
clone size: NA; J gene: TRBJ2-7; V gene: TRBV5-6; D gene: NA; CDR3 protein: CASSLVGGDRSYEQYF; CDR3 DNA: TGTGCCAGCAGCTTGGTAGGCGGTGACAGGTCCTACGAGCAGTACTTC
clone size: NA; J gene: TRBJ1-2; V gene: TRBV6-5; D gene: TRBD1; CDR3 protein: CASSYWGTGDGYTF; CDR3 DNA: TGTGCCAGCAGTTACTGGGGGACAGGGGATGGCTACACCTTC
clone size: few; J gene: TRBJ1-2; V gene: TRBV10-1; D gene: TRBD1; CDR3 protein: CATSGGANYGYTF; CDR3 DNA: TGCGCCACATCAGGGGGAGCCAACTATGGCTACACCTTC
clone size: once; J gene: TRBJ2-1; V gene: TRBV5-1; D gene: NA; CDR3 protein: CASSLRPDRYNEQFF; CDR3 DNA: TGCGCCAGCAGCTTGCGGCCAGACAGGTACAATGAGCAGTTCTTC
clone size: few; J gene: TRBJ1-1; V gene: TRBV28; D gene: NA; CDR3 protein: CASSLTQGGPEAFF; CDR3 DNA: TGTGCCAGCAGTCTTACCCAGGGAGGCCCTGAAGCTTTCTTT
clone size: NA; J gene: TRBJ2-3; V gene: TRBV7-9; D gene: NA; CDR3 protein: CASSLVGGAADTQYF; CDR3 DNA: TGTGCCAGCAGCTTAGTAGGGGGGGCCGCAGATACGCAGTATTTT
clone size: NA; J gene: TRBJ1-6; V gene: TRBV5-1; D gene: NA; CDR3 protein: CASSPGDPASPLHF; CDR3 DNA: TGCGCCAGCAGCCCGGGGGACCCCGCTTCACCCCTCCACTTT
clone size: once; J gene: TRBJ2-3; V gene: TRBV19; D gene: NA; CDR3 protein: CASSQADYTQYF; CDR3 DNA: TGTGCCAGCAGTCAGGCCGATTATACGCAGTATTTT
clone size: few; J gene: TRBJ1-6; V gene: TRBV4-1; D gene: NA; CDR3 protein: CASSQDRGGSYNSPLHF; CDR3 DNA: TGCGCCAGCAGCCAAGATCGGGGTGGCTCCTATAATTCACCCCTCCACTTT
clone size: NA; J gene: TRBJ2-7; V gene: TRBV4-1; D gene: NA; CDR3 protein: CASSQVIGQVEQYF; CDR3 DNA: TGCGCCAGCAGCCAAGTAATAGGCCAGGTCGAGCAGTACTTC
clone size: NA; J gene: TRBJ1-1; V gene: TRBV18; D gene: TRBD1; CDR3 protein: CASSPPGTGGLNTEAFF; CDR3 DNA: TGTGCCAGCTCACCACCGGGGACAGGGGGCCTTAACACTGAAGCTTTCTTT
clone size: NA; J gene: TRBJ2-5; V gene: TRBV12-1; D gene: NA; CDR3 protein: CASRNVAGGPRGETQYF; CDR3 DNA: TGTGCCAGCAGAAACGTGGCGGGGGGCCCCCGGGGGGAGACCCAGTACTTC
clone size: NA; J gene: TRBJ1-4; V gene: TRBV14; D gene: NA; CDR3 protein: CASSQQRDLREKLFF; CDR3 DNA: TGTGCCAGCAGCCAACAGCGGGATTTGAGGGAAAAACTGTTTTTT
clone size: many; J gene: TRBJ1-1; V gene: TRBV9; D gene: NA; CDR3 protein: CASYGAGGTEAFF; CDR3 DNA: TGTGCCAGCTACGGGGCTGGGGGGACTGAAGCTTTCTTT
clone size: NA; J gene: TRBJ1-2; V gene: TRBV19; D gene: TRBD1; CDR3 protein: CASSSLTGASGYTF; CDR3 DNA: TGTGCCAGTAGTTCCCTGACAGGGGCCTCTGGCTACACCTTC
clone size: NA; J gene: TRBJ2-7; V gene: TRBV29-1; D gene: TRBD2; CDR3 protein: CSVAGLAGNEQYF; CDR3 DNA: TGCAGCGTTGCAGGGCTAGCGGGGAACGAGCAGTACTTC
clone size: once; J gene: TRBJ1-1; V gene: TRBV3-1/TRBV3-2; D gene: NA; CDR3 protein: CASSQDEGLGDIIAFF; CDR3 DNA: TGTGCCAGCAGCCAAGATGAAGGTTTAGGGGACATAATAGCTTTCTTT
clone size: NA; J gene: TRBJ2-1; V gene: TRBV2; D gene: TRBD2; CDR3 protein: CASSGTSGGVYNEQFF; CDR3 DNA: TGTGCCAGCAGTGGGACTAGCGGGGGGGTCTACAATGAGCAGTTCTTC
clone size: NA; J gene: TRBJ1-1; V gene: TRBV7-9; D gene: TRBD1; CDR3 protein: CASSFSGLDRPLNTEAFF; CDR3 DNA: TGTGCCAGCAGCTTCTCTGGCTTGGACAGGCCCCTGAACACTGAAGCTTTCTTT
clone size: NA; J gene: TRBJ2-7; V gene: TRBV4-1; D gene: TRBD2; CDR3 protein: CASSTTSGGNVQYF; CDR3 DNA: TGCGCCAGCAGCACGACTAGCGGGGGGAACGTGCAGTACTTC
clone size: NA; J gene: TRBJ2-3; V gene: TRBV29-1; D gene: NA; CDR3 protein: CSVHRVSTDTQYF; CDR3 DNA: TGCAGCGTACACCGGGTTAGCACAGATACGCAGTATTTT
clone size: few; J gene: TRBJ2-7; V gene: TRBV27; D gene: TRBD1; CDR3 protein: CASSLRDRAYEQYF; CDR3 DNA: TGTGCCAGCAGTTTACGGGACAGAGCCTACGAGCAGTACTTC
clone size: NA; J gene: TRBJ2-5; V gene: TRBV5-1; D gene: TRBD2; CDR3 protein: CASSLESSGGWTQYF; CDR3 DNA: TGCGCCAGCAGCTTGGAGTCCTCGGGGGGTTGGACCCAGTACTTC
clone size: NA; J gene: TRBJ2-7; V gene: TRBV28; D gene: TRBD1; CDR3 protein: CASSSDGQGSSYEQYF; CDR3 DNA: TGTGCCAGCAGCTCAGATGGACAGGGGAGTTCCTACGAGCAGTACTTC
clone size: NA; J gene: TRBJ1-1; V gene: TRBV9; D gene: TRBD1; CDR3 protein: CARIVEGATGTNTEAFF; CDR3 DNA: TGTGCCAGGATAGTCGAGGGTGCGACAGGGACGAACACTGAAGCTTTCTTT
clone size: NA; J gene: TRBJ1-1; V gene: TRBV5-1; D gene: NA; CDR3 protein: CASSSQGSTEAFF; CDR3 DNA: TGCGCCAGCAGCTCCCAGGGTAGCACTGAAGCTTTCTTT
clone size: NA; J gene: TRBJ2-1; V gene: TRBV12-3/TRBV12-4; D gene: TRBD2; CDR3 protein: CASSPGTSGEQFF; CDR3 DNA: TGTGCCAGCAGCCCCGGGACTAGCGGTGAGCAGTTCTTC
clone size: NA; J gene: TRBJ2-3; V gene: TRBV11-2; D gene: NA; CDR3 protein: CASSRILAFTDTQYF; CDR3 DNA: TGTGCCAGCAGCCGTATACTAGCATTCACAGATACGCAGTATTTT
clone size: NA; J gene: TRBJ2-2; V gene: TRBV20-1; D gene: TRBD1; CDR3 protein: CSASDGQGNGELFF; CDR3 DNA: TGCAGTGCTAGTGACGGACAGGGGAACGGGGAGCTGTTTTTT
clone size: NA; J gene: TRBJ2-7; V gene: TRBV6-5; D gene: NA; CDR3 protein: CASSYSRHSSSYEQYF; CDR3 DNA: TGTGCCAGCAGTTACTCGAGGCACTCCAGCTCCTACGAGCAGTACTTC
clone size: NA; J gene: TRBJ2-1; V gene: TRBV2; D gene: TRBD2; CDR3 protein: CASSRLAGGEARLSSYNEQFF; CDR3 DNA: TGTGCCAGCAGTAGACTAGCGGGGGGGGAAGCTCGATTGAGCTCCTACAATGAGCAGTTCTTC
clone size: NA; J gene: TRBJ2-4; V gene: TRBV18; D gene: TRBD2; CDR3 protein: CASSPPGSGAKNIQYF; CDR3 DNA: TGTGCCAGCTCACCCCCAGGTAGCGGGGCTAAAAACATTCAGTACTTC
clone size: NA; J gene: TRBJ2-5; V gene: TRBV5-1; D gene: NA; CDR3 protein: CASSLAGTQYF; CDR3 DNA: TGCGCCAGCAGCTTGGCGGGGACCCAGTACTTC
clone size: NA; J gene: TRBJ2-7; V gene: TRBV5-4; D gene: TRBD2; CDR3 protein: CASSPTGAGEPNYEQYF; CDR3 DNA: TGTGCCAGCAGCCCTACTGGAGCGGGGGAACCCAACTACGAGCAGTACTTC
clone size: NA; J gene: TRBJ1-2; V gene: TRBV5-1; D gene: NA; CDR3 protein: CASSGTGTPYGYTF; CDR3 DNA: TGCGCCAGCAGCGGAACCGGGACACCATATGGCTACACCTTC
clone size: NA; J gene: TRBJ2-1; V gene: TRBV5-1; D gene: NA; CDR3 protein: CASSPTANNEQFF; CDR3 DNA: TGCGCCAGCAGCCCGACAGCTAACAATGAGCAGTTCTTC
clone size: NA; J gene: TRBJ2-1; V gene: TRBV7-2; D gene: NA; CDR3 protein: CASSAATGVNEQFF; CDR3 DNA: TGTGCCAGCAGCGCCGCCACCGGGGTCAATGAGCAGTTCTTC
clone size: NA; J gene: TRBJ1-2; V gene: TRBV4-1; D gene: TRBD1; CDR3 protein: CASSLRGTDYGYTF; CDR3 DNA: TGCGCCAGCAGCCTCCGGGGGACAGACTATGGCTACACCTTC
clone size: NA; J gene: TRBJ1-5; V gene: TRBV6-5; D gene: TRBD1; CDR3 protein: CASREDRGFNQPQHF; CDR3 DNA: TGTGCCAGCAGGGAGGACAGGGGTTTTAATCAGCCCCAGCATTTT
clone size: NA; J gene: TRBJ1-1; V gene: TRBV6-5; D gene: NA; CDR3 protein: CATITGGTEAFF; CDR3 DNA: TGTGCCACCATCACGGGTGGCACTGAAGCTTTCTTT